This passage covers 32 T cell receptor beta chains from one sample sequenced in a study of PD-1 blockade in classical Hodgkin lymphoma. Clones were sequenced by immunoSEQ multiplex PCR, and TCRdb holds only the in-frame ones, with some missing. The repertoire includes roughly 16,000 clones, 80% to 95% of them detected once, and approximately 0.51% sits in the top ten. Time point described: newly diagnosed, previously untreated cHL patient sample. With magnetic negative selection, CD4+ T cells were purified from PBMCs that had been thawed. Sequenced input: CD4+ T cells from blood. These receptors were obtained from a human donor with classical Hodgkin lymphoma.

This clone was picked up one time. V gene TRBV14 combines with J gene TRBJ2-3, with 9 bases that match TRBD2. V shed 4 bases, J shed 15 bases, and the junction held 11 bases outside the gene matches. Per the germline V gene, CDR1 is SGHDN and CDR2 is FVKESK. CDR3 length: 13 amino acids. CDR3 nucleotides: TGTGCCAGCAGCCCCCGGACTAGCGCGGGGCCCTATTTT. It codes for CASSPRTSAGPYF.

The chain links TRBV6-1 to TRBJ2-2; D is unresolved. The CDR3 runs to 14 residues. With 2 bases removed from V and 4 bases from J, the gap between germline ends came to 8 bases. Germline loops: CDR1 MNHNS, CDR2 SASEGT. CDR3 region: CASSEMSVTGELFF. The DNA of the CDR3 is TGTGCCAGCAGTGAAATGTCCGTCACCGGGGAGCTGTTTTTT.

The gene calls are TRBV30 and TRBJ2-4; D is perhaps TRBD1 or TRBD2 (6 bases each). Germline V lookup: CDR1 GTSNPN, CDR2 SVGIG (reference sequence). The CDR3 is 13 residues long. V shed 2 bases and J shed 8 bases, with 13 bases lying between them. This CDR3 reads CAWSLGGADIQYF. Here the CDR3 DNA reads TGTGCCTGGAGTTTGGGGGGCGCAGACATTCAGTACTTC.

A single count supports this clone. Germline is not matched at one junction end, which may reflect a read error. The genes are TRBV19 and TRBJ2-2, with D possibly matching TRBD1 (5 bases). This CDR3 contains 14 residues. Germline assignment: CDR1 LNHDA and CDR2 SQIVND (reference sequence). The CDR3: CASSGAVNAGELFF. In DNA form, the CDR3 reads TGTGCCAGTAGTGGGGCCGTGAACGCCGGGGAGCTGTTTTTT. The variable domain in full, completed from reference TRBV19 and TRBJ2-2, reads DGGITQSPKYLFRKEGQNVTLSCEQNLNHDAMYWYRQDPGQGLRLIYYSQIVNDFQKGDIAEGYSVSREKKESFPLTVTSAQKNPTAFYLCASSGAVNAGELFFGEGSRLTVL.

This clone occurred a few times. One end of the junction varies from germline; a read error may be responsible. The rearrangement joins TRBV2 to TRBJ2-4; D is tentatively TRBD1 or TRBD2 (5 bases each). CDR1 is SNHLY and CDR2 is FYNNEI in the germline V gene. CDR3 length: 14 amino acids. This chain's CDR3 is CASSELPGGPNGHF. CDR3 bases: TGTGCCAGCAGTGAGTTGCCTGGGGGACCGAATGGCCACTTC.

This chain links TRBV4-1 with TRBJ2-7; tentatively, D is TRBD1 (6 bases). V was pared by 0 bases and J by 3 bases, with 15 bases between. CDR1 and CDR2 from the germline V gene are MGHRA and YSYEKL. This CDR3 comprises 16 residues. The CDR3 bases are TGCGCCAGCAGCCAAGACGCTCCGATACAGGGCTACGAGCAGTACTTC. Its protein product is CASSQDAPIQGYEQYF.

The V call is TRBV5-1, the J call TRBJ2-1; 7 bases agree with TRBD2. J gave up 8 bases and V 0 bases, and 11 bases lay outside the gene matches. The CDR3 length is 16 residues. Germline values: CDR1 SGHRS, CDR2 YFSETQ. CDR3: CASSLGRTRTTDEQFF. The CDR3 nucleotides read TGCGCCAGCAGCTTGGGTAGGACTAGAACGACCGATGAGCAGTTCTTC.

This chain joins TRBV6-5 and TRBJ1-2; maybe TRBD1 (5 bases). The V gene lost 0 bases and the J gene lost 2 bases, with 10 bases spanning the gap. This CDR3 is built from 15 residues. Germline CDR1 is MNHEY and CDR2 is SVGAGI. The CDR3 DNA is TGTGCCAGCAGTTACTCGATTGGGGGAAACTATGGCTACACCTTC. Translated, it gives CASSYSIGGNYGYTF.

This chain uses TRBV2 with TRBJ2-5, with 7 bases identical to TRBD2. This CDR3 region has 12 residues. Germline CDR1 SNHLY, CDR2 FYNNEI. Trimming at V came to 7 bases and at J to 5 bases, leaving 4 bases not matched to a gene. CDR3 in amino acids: CASTWTRETQYF. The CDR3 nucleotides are TGTGCCAGCACCTGGACTAGGGAGACCCAGTACTTC. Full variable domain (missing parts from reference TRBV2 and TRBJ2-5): EPEVTQTPSHQVTQMGQEVILRCVPISNHLYFYWYRQILGQKVEFLVSFYNNEISEKSEIFDDQFSVERPDGSNFTLKIRSTKLEDSAMYFCASTWTRETQYFGPGTRLLVL.

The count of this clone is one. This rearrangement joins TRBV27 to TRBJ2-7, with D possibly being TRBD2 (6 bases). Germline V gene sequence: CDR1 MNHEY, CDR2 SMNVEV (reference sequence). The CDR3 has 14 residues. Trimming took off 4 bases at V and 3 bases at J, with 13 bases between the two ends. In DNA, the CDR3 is TGTGCCAGCAGTTCACTAGCCCACCTCTACGAGCAGTACTTC. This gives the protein CASSSLAHLYEQYF.

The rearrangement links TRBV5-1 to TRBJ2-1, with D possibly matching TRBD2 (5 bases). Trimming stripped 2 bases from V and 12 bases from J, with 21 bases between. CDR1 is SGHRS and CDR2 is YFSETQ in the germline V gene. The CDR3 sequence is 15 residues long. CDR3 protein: CASSLGTRPELAQFF. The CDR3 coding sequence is TGCGCCAGCAGCTTAGGTACTAGACCCGAACTGGCGCAGTTCTTC.

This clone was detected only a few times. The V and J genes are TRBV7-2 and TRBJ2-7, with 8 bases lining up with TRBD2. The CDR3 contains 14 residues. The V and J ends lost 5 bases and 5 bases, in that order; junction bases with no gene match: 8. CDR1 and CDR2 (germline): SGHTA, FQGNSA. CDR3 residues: CASSPAGVRNEQYF. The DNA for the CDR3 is TGTGCCAGCAGCCCAGCGGGAGTTAGGAACGAGCAGTACTTC.

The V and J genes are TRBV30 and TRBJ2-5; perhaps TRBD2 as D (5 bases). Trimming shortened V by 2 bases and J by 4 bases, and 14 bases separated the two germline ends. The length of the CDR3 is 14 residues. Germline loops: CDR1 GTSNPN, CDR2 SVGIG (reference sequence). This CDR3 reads CAWSRWGSGETQYF. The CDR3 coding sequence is TGTGCCTGGAGTCGGTGGGGAAGCGGAGAGACCCAGTACTTC.

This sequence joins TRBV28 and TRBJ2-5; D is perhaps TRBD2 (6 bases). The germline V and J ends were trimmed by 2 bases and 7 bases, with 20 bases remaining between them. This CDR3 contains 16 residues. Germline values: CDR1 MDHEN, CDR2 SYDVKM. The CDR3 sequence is CASSLDGGSDLWTQYF. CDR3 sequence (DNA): TGTGCCAGCAGTTTAGATGGAGGGTCTGATTTGTGGACCCAGTACTTC.

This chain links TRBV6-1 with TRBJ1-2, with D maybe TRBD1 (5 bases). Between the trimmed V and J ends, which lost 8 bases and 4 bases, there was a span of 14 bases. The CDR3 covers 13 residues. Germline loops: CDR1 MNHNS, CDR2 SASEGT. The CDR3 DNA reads TGTGCCAGCGCAGTCAGGGATGCCTATGGCTACACCTTC. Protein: CASAVRDAYGYTF.

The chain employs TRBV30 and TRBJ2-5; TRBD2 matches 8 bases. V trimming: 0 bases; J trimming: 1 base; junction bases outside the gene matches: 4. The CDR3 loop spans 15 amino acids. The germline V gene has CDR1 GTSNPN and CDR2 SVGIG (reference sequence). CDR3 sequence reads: CAWSVSGRAQETQYF. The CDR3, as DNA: TGTGCCTGGAGTGTATCCGGGAGGGCCCAAGAGACCCAGTACTTC.

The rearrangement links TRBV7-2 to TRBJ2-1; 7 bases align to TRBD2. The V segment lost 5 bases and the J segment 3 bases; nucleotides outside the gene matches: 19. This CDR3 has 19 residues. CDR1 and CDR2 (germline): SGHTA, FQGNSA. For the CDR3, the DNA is TGTGCCAGCAGCCCTACGGAGGGAAAGGGTCTAGCGGTCTACAATGAGCAGTTCTTC. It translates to CASSPTEGKGLAVYNEQFF. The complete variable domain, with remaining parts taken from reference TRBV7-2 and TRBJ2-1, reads GAGVSQSPSNKVTEKGKDVELRCDPISGHTALYWYRQSLGQGLEFLIYFQGNSAPDKSGLPSDRFSAERTGGSVSTLTIQRTQQEDSAVYLCASSPTEGKGLAVYNEQFFGPGTRLTVL.

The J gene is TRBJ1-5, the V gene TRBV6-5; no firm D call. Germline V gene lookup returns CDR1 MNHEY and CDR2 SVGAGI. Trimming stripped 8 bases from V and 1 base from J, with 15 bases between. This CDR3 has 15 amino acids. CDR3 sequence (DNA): TGTGCCAGCCAAAGGGAGCGTTTCAGCAATCAGCCCCAGCATTTT. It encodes CASQRERFSNQPQHF.

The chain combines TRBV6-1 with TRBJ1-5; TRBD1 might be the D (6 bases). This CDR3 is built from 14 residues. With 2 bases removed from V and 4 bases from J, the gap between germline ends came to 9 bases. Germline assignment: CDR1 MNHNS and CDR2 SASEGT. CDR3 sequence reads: CASSERGWNQPQHF. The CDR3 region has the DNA TGTGCCAGCAGTGAAAGGGGGTGGAATCAGCCCCAGCATTTT.

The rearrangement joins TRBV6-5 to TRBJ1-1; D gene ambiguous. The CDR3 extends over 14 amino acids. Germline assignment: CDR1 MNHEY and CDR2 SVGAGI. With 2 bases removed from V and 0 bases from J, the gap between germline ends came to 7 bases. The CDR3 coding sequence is TGTGCCAGCAGTTACCAGAGTATGAACACTGAAGCTTTCTTT. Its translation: CASSYQSMNTEAFF.

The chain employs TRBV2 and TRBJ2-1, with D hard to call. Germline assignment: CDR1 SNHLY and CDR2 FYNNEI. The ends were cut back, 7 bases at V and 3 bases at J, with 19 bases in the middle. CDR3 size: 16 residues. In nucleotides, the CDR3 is TGTGCCAGCAAGTTTCGTATGAGTAAAGTCTACAATGAGCAGTTCTTC. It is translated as CASKFRMSKVYNEQFF. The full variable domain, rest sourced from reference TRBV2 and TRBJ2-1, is EPEVTQTPSHQVTQMGQEVILRCVPISNHLYFYWYRQILGQKVEFLVSFYNNEISEKSEIFDDQFSVERPDGSNFTLKIRSTKLEDSAMYFCASKFRMSKVYNEQFFGPGTRLTVL.

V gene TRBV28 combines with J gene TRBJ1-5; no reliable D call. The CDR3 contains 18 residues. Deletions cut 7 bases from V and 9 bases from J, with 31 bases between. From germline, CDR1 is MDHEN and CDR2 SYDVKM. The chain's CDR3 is CASTTPESLRGIVRPQHF. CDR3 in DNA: TGTGCCAGCACTACTCCCGAGTCCCTACGAGGCATTGTACGGCCCCAGCATTTT.

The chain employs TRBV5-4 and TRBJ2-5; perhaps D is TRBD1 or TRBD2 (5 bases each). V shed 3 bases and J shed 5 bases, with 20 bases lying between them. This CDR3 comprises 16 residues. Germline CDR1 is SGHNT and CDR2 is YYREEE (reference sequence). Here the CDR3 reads CASSSGGGRAGETQYF. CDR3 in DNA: TGTGCCAGCAGCTCAGGAGGTGGCAGGGCAGGGGAGACCCAGTACTTC.

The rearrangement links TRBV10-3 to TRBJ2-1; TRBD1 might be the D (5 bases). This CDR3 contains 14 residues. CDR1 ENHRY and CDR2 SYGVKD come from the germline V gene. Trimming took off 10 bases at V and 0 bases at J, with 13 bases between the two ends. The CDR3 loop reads CATKQVGSYNEQFF. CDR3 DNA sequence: TGTGCCACCAAACAGGTCGGCTCCTACAATGAGCAGTTCTTC.

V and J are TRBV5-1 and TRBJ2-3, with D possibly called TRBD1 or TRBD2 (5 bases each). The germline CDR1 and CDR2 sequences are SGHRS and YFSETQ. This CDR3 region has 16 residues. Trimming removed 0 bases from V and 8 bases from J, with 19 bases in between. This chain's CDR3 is CASSLGGGDLRGTQYF. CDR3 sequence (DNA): TGCGCCAGCAGCTTGGGGGGCGGAGACCTCCGGGGTACGCAGTATTTT.

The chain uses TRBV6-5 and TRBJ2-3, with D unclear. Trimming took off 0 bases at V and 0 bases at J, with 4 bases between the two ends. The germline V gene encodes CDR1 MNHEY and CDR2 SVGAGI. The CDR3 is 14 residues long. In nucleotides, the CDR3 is TGTGCCAGCAGTTACTCTCGGAGCACAGATACGCAGTATTTT. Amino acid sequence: CASSYSRSTDTQYF.

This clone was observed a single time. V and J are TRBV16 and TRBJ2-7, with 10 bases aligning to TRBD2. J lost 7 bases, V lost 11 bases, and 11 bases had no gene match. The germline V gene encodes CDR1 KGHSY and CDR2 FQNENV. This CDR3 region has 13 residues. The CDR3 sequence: CASGSGRAREQYF. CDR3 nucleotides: TGTGCCTCGGGGAGCGGGAGGGCCCGGGAGCAGTACTTC.

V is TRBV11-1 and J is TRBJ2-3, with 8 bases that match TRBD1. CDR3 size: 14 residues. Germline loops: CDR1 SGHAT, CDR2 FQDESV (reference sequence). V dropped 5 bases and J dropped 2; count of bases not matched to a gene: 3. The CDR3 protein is CASSLGQDTDTQYF. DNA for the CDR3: TGTGCCAGCAGCCTGGGACAGGACACAGATACGCAGTATTTT.

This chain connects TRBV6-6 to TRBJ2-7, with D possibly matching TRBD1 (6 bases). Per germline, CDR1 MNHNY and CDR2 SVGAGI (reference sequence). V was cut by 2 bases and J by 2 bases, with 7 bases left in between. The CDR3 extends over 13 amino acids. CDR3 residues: CASSYRGTYEQYF. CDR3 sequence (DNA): TGTGCCAGCAGTTACAGGGGGACCTACGAGCAGTACTTC.

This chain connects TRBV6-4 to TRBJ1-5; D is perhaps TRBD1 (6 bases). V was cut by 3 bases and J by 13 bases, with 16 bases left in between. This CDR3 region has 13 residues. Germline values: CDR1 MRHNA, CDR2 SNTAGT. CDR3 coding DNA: TGTGCCAGCAGTGAACGGGCGGGGGCCTCACAGCATTTT. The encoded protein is CASSERAGASQHF.

CDR3 in amino acids: CASTPRTPRQTSYGYTF. CDR3 nucleotide sequence: TGTGCCAGTACCCCCCGGACCCCAAGGCAGACCTCATACGGCTACACCTTC. The chain has TRBV19 and TRBJ1-2; D not resolved. Trimming shortened V by 7 bases and J by 8 bases, and 29 bases separated the two germline ends. Per germline, CDR1 LNHDA and CDR2 SQIVND (reference sequence). The CDR3 is made up of 17 amino acids.

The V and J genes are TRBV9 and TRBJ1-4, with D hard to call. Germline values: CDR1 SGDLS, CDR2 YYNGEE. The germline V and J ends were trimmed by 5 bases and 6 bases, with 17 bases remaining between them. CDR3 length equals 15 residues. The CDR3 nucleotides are TGTGCCAGCAGTCCAGCCCCGGGTCGGGATGAAAAACTGTTTTTT. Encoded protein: CASSPAPGRDEKLFF.